What follows are 30 T cell receptor beta chains derived from one specimen sequenced in a study of blood T cell repertoires in COVID-19. Clones were sequenced by immunoSEQ multiplex PCR, and TCRdb holds only the in-frame ones, with some missing. The sample consists of a few hundred thousand clones, approximately 83% of them appearing once. Sequencing input: peripheral blood. The source is a woman aged 25 to 39 who had recovered from COVID-19.

The V gene is TRBV20-1, the J gene TRBJ2-3, with TRBD2 matching over 10 bases. CDR1 and CDR2 (germline): DFQATT, SNEGSKA (reference sequence). V lost 3 bases to trimming and J lost 4 bases; unmatched junction nucleotides: 16. CDR3 length: 18 residues. In DNA form, the CDR3 reads TGCAGTGCTAGTTTTCTAGCGGGAGATCCCTCTGGGGCAGATACGCAGTATTTT. Protein product: CSASFLAGDPSGADTQYF.

This chain connects TRBV5-1 to TRBJ2-7; possible D gene TRBD1, 6 bases. From germline, CDR1 is SGHRS and CDR2 YFSETQ. The CDR3 spans 12 residues. V dropped 2 bases and J dropped 4 bases, with 7 bases sitting between them. The CDR3 reads CASSFTGYEQYF. CDR3 nucleotides: TGCGCCAGCAGCTTTACAGGGTACGAGCAGTACTTC. Full variable domain (rest looked up from reference TRBV5-1 and TRBJ2-7): KAGVTQTPRYLIKTRGQQVTLSCSPISGHRSVSWYQQTPGQGLQFLFEYFSETQRNKGNFPGRFSGRQFSNSRSEMNVSTLELGDSALYLCASSFTGYEQYFGPGTRLTVT.

This clone was seen just once. V is TRBV29-1 and J is TRBJ1-2, with TRBD1 identical over 8 bases. Germline lookup yields CDR1 SQVTM and CDR2 ANQGSEA. CDR3 length: 13 residues. V trimming: 7 bases; J trimming: 2 bases; junction bases outside the gene matches: 6. The CDR3 coding sequence is TGCAGCGCTGAGGACAGGGAAAACTATGGCTACACCTTC. This codes for CSAEDRENYGYTF.

The chain joins TRBV18 to TRBJ2-7, with a possible D match to TRBD2 (6 bases). The germline gives CDR1 KGHSH, CDR2 LQKENI. V was cut by 3 bases and J by 6 bases, with 15 bases left in between. The CDR3 totals 14 residues. CDR3: CASSPQGFGGEQYF. CDR3 bases: TGTGCCAGCTCACCCCAGGGTTTCGGGGGCGAGCAGTACTTC.

The rearrangement joins TRBV5-8 to TRBJ2-7; 9 bases line up with TRBD1. This CDR3 comprises 17 residues. CDR1 SGHTS and CDR2 YDEGEE come from the germline V gene. Trimming removed 2 bases from V and 1 base from J; junction bases left unmatched: 10. The CDR3 region is CASSFDQWDRESYEQYF. The CDR3 bases are TGTGCCAGCAGCTTTGACCAGTGGGACAGGGAATCCTACGAGCAGTACTTC.

The chain couples TRBV12-3 or TRBV12-4 to TRBJ1-1; D possibly corresponds to TRBD1 (5 bases). Trimming took 8 bases from V and 4 from J, leaving 14 bases between them. The CDR3 contains 13 residues. In DNA form, the CDR3 reads TGTGCCAGCCGCTTTGACAGAATCACTGAAGCTTTCTTT. Protein: CASRFDRITEAFF.

V usage is TRBV7-2 and J usage is TRBJ2-1; D not certain. The CDR3 extends over 14 amino acids. The germline V gene has CDR1 SGHTA and CDR2 FQGNSA. V dropped 5 bases and J dropped 6 bases, with 14 bases sitting between them. CDR3 residues: CASSITPGSNEQFF. In nucleotides, the CDR3 is TGTGCCAGCAGCATCACGCCAGGTTCCAATGAGCAGTTCTTC.

This rearrangement joins TRBV7-2 to TRBJ2-7; 7 bases match TRBD2. CDR3 length: 14 amino acids. J was trimmed by 3 bases and V by 5 bases; bases with no gene match: 7. Germline-derived CDR1 and CDR2 are SGHTA and FQGNSA. The CDR3 coding sequence is TGTGCCAGCAGCCCCGGTGGGGGGGTCTACGAGCAGTACTTC. This codes for CASSPGGGVYEQYF.

The chain couples TRBV7-8 to TRBJ1-1; D is possibly TRBD1 (5 bases). Trimming removed 5 bases from V and 0 bases from J, with 10 bases in between. Germline-derived CDR1 and CDR2 are SGHVS and FQNEAQ. The CDR3 is made up of 14 amino acids. CDR3 in DNA: TGTGCCAGCAGCCGAGACAGTTTGAACACTGAAGCTTTCTTT. This gives the protein CASSRDSLNTEAFF. The full variable domain, rest sourced from reference TRBV7-8 and TRBJ1-1, is GAGVSQSPRYKVAKRGQDVALRCDPISGHVSLFWYQQALGQGPEFLTYFQNEAQLDKSGLPSDRFFAERPEGSVSTLKIQRTQQEDSAVYLCASSRDSLNTEAFFGQGTRLTVV.

V is TRBV4-1 and J is TRBJ2-2; a weak D match, TRBD1 (5 bases). The ends were cut back, 1 base at V and 6 bases at J, with 12 bases in the middle. Germline loops: CDR1 MGHRA, CDR2 YSYEKL. This CDR3 contains 15 residues. CDR3: CASSQVQGVSGELFF. The CDR3 DNA follows: TGCGCCAGCAGCCAAGTCCAAGGGGTATCCGGGGAGCTGTTTTTT.

The rearrangement links TRBV7-6 to TRBJ2-7, with D possibly TRBD1 on 6 matching bases. The V end lost 5 bases, the J end lost 1 base, and 12 bases lay between the germline ends. The CDR3 loop spans 14 amino acids. Germline CDR1 is SGHVS and CDR2 is FNYEAQ. CDR3 in amino acids: CASSPITGSYEQYF. The CDR3 bases are TGTGCCAGCAGCCCCATAACAGGGTCCTACGAGCAGTACTTC.

The chain is built from TRBV6-5 and TRBJ1-5; tentatively, D is TRBD1 (5 bases). The CDR3 runs 16 residues. The germline V and J ends were trimmed by 0 bases and 5 bases, with 14 bases remaining between them. The V gene's germline CDR1 is MNHEY and CDR2 SVGAGI. The CDR3 DNA follows: TGTGCCAGCAGTTACTCGATCCGCAGGGTGGATCAGCCCCAGCATTTT. Protein sequence: CASSYSIRRVDQPQHF.

This clone was observed once. The V call is TRBV5-6, the J call TRBJ2-7, with D uncertain. From germline, CDR1 is SGHDT and CDR2 YYEEEE. The CDR3 is made up of 14 amino acids. Trimming shortened V by 1 base and J by 12 bases, and 20 bases separated the two germline ends. The CDR3 DNA follows: TGTGCCAGCAGCTTGAGGAGCTGGTACCCCACGGCGTACTTC. The encoded protein is CASSLRSWYPTAYF.

The chain has TRBV6-1 and TRBJ1-5; tentatively, D is TRBD1 (5 bases). This CDR3 has 16 amino acids. CDR1 is MNHNS and CDR2 is SASEGT in the germline V gene. Trimming removed 1 base from V and 2 bases from J, with 12 bases in between. The CDR3 sequence: CASSEVLQVGNQPQHF. The DNA for the CDR3 is TGTGCCAGCAGTGAAGTTTTACAGGTGGGCAATCAGCCCCAGCATTTT.

The J gene is TRBJ1-6, the V gene TRBV6-5; weak D call: TRBD1 (5 bases). This CDR3 spans 16 amino acids. Trimming shortened V by 0 bases and J by 6 bases, and 12 bases separated the two germline ends. Germline V gene lookup returns CDR1 MNHEY and CDR2 SVGAGI. This CDR3 reads CASSYSPGVVNSPLHF. The CDR3 DNA reads TGTGCCAGCAGTTACTCCCCGGGGGTAGTTAATTCACCCCTCCACTTT.

In DNA, the CDR3 is TGTGCCAGCAGCCAATTCGACGGGGACACTGAAGCTTTCTTT. Translating it yields CASSQFDGDTEAFF. The chain joins TRBV5-4 to TRBJ1-1; the D is unclear. The ends were cut back, 4 bases at V and 3 bases at J, with 13 bases in the middle. Germline CDR1 SGHNT, CDR2 YYREEE (reference sequence). The CDR3 is 14 residues long.

The V gene is TRBV21-1, the J gene TRBJ2-5; the table's D call TRBD2 went unverified against the DNA. TRBV21-1 is deemed a pseudogene. The CDR3 length is 13 residues. The CDR3 nucleotides read TGTGCCAGCTGCGGCCGTCGGTCAGAGACCCAGTACTTC. This codes for CASCGRRSETQYF.

V gene TRBV5-6 combines with J gene TRBJ1-2, with TRBD1 as a possible D gene (6 bases). The V gene's germline CDR1 is SGHDT and CDR2 YYEEEE. Deletions cut 2 bases from V and 6 bases from J, with 14 bases between. The CDR3 is made up of 14 amino acids. CDR3 in amino acids: CASSFPTGRNGYTF. The DNA of the CDR3 is TGTGCCAGCAGCTTTCCAACAGGGCGGAATGGCTACACCTTC.

This chain uses TRBV13 with TRBJ2-1, with 16 bases matching TRBD2. This CDR3 comprises 15 residues. V trimming: 4 bases; J trimming: 8 bases; junction bases outside the gene matches: 2. Germline loops: CDR1 PRHDT, CDR2 FYEKMQ (reference sequence). The CDR3 region has the DNA TGTGCCAGCAGCTCGGGACTAGCGGGGGGGCATGAGCAGTTCTTC. It codes for CASSSGLAGGHEQFF. The full variable domain, rest sourced from reference TRBV13 and TRBJ2-1, is AAGVIQSPRHLIKEKRETATLKCYPIPRHDTVYWYQQGPGQDPQFLISFYEKMQSDKGSIPDRFSAQQFSDYHSELNMSSLELGDSALYFCASSSGLAGGHEQFFGPGTRLTVL.

The chain uses TRBV29-1 and TRBJ1-5; 7 bases agree with TRBD1. The CDR3 has 16 amino acids. Germline CDR1 SQVTM, CDR2 ANQGSEA. Trimming took 6 bases from V and 1 from J; bases not matched to a gene: 12. The DNA of the CDR3 is TGCAGCGTAAGTCAGGGGGATTATAGAAGCAATCAGCCCCAGCATTTT. As protein: CSVSQGDYRSNQPQHF.

V gene TRBV6-5 combines with J gene TRBJ2-3, with 10 bases identical to TRBD2. The CDR3 loop spans 15 amino acids. Germline CDR1 is MNHEY and CDR2 is SVGAGI. The V gene end was trimmed by 5 bases and the J gene end by 4 bases; junction bases not matched to a gene: 6. The CDR3 loop reads CASSRRTSGADTQYF. For the CDR3, the DNA is TGTGCCAGCAGTCGGAGGACTAGCGGCGCAGATACGCAGTATTTT.

The chain employs TRBV15 and TRBJ2-2; 7 bases line up with TRBD2. Germline CDR1 is LNHNV and CDR2 is YYDKDF (reference sequence). V lost 9 bases, J lost 6 bases, and 10 bases stayed unmatched. The CDR3 runs 14 residues. CDR3 DNA sequence: TGTGCCACGACACTTCGGCGGGAGTCCGGGGAGCTGTTTTTT. Encoded protein: CATTLRRESGELFF. The full variable domain, in which reference TRBV15 and TRBJ2-2 provide the parts outside the CDR3, is DAMVIQNPRYQVTQFGKPVTLSCSQTLNHNVMYWYQQKSSQAPKLLFHYYDKDFNNEADTPDNFQSRRPNTSFCFLDIRSPGLGDTAMYLCATTLRRESGELFFGEGSRLTVL.

The chain couples TRBV19 to TRBJ1-5, with D unresolved. CDR3 length: 17 residues. Per germline, CDR1 LNHDA and CDR2 SQIVND (reference sequence). V lost 3 bases and J 1 base, leaving 16 bases between the germline ends. Written as DNA, the CDR3 is TGTGCCAGTAGTATTAGCGGGGTGGGTACGAGCAATCAGCCCCAGCATTTT. This sequence encodes CASSISGVGTSNQPQHF.

The chain is built from TRBV5-4 and TRBJ1-2, with a tentative D call TRBD1 (5 bases). The CDR3 totals 16 residues. CDR1 and CDR2 (germline): SGHNT, YYREEE (reference sequence). With 0 bases removed from V and 1 base from J, the gap between germline ends came to 13 bases. The CDR3, as DNA: TGTGCCAGCAGCTTGGCCAGCCAGGGCCTTAACTATGGCTACACCTTC. Its translation is CASSLASQGLNYGYTF.

The chain joins TRBV10-2 to TRBJ2-7; 8 nucleotides agree with TRBD1. Germline V gene data show CDR1 as WSHSY and CDR2 as SAAADI. The CDR3 is made up of 13 amino acids. The ends lost 5 bases at V and 2 bases at J; junction bases unmatched: 2. CDR3 protein: CASSWGQAYEQYF. The CDR3 DNA sequence: TGCGCCAGCAGTTGGGGACAGGCCTACGAGCAGTACTTC.

The chain uses TRBV7-2 and TRBJ2-7; D might be TRBD2 (5 bases). Germline V lookup: CDR1 SGHTA, CDR2 FQGNSA. The CDR3 runs to 13 residues. V was trimmed by 3 bases and J by 6 bases, leaving 12 bases between them. The CDR3 DNA reads as TGTGCCAGCAGCTTGGGCCTCAGCGGCGAGCAGTACTTC. As protein: CASSLGLSGEQYF.

This clone has ten or more counts. This rearrangement joins TRBV11-3 to TRBJ1-1; D might be TRBD1 (5 bases). V shed 4 bases and J shed 1 base, with 19 bases lying between them. Germline loops: CDR1 SGHNT, CDR2 YENEEA. The CDR3 extends over 17 amino acids. For the CDR3, the DNA is TGTGCCAGCAGCTCGTCGAAGATTGGGGGGTCGAACACTGAAGCTTTCTTT. The encoded protein is CASSSSKIGGSNTEAFF.

The V call is TRBV5-4, the J call TRBJ2-7, with D possibly matching TRBD2 (5 bases). Deletions cut 4 bases from V and 4 bases from J, with 15 bases between. This CDR3 region has 14 residues. Germline CDR1 reads SGHNT; CDR2 reads YYREEE (reference sequence). This CDR3 is CASSRGLSLYEQYF. The CDR3 DNA reads TGTGCCAGCAGCCGTGGACTTAGCTTGTACGAGCAGTACTTC.

The chain combines TRBV7-9 with TRBJ2-3; 9 nucleotides line up with TRBD1. Per the germline V gene, CDR1 is SEHNR and CDR2 is FQNEAQ (reference sequence). J lost 0 bases, V lost 4 bases, and 2 bases had no gene match. This CDR3 spans 15 amino acids. CDR3 sequence reads: CASSYRGPSTDTQYF. The CDR3 DNA sequence: TGTGCCAGCAGCTACAGGGGGCCGAGCACAGATACGCAGTATTTT. The full variable domain, its missing parts supplied by reference TRBV7-9 and TRBJ2-3, is DTGVSQNPRHKITKRGQNVTFRCDPISEHNRLYWYRQTLGQGPEFLTYFQNEAQLEKSRLLSDRFSAERPKGSFSTLEIQRTEQGDSAMYLCASSYRGPSTDTQYFGPGTRLTVL.

The V call is TRBV27, the J call TRBJ2-7; D perhaps matches TRBD2 (5 bases). The CDR3 contains 14 residues. Trimming removed 5 bases from V and 6 bases from J, with 17 bases in between. Germline values: CDR1 MNHEY, CDR2 SMNVEV (reference sequence). Written as DNA, the CDR3 is TGTGCCAGCAGTCGGGATTCCGTAGCGTTCGAGCAGTACTTC. As protein: CASSRDSVAFEQYF.